This entry is about one T cell receptor (beta chain). This entry is derived from a study of blood T cell repertoires in COVID-19. Study summary: Sample material is recorded as cDNA or gDNA derived from T cells, B-cell-depleted T cells, or PBMCs.

As originally analysed: Amplification from reference gene primers served as the basis for estimated nucleated cell counts. Here immunoSEQ multiplex PCR was the method, and the copy in TCRdb shows in-frame clones only, minus some. That table is the source of V, J and clone size, and D and trimming were worked out from the DNA. This table has about 220,000 clones, under 90% appearing once. The CDR3 length is 15 residues. Trimming stripped 2 bases from V and 5 bases from J, with 14 bases between. Germline assignment: CDR1 MNHNS and CDR2 SASEGT. The chain employs TRBV6-1 and TRBJ2-3; TRBD2 is a possible D gene (7 bases). Sequenced sample: peripheral blood. The receptor comes from an elderly woman with acute or convalescent COVID-19. Here the CDR3 reads CASSETRGAGDTQYF. The CDR3 nucleotides read TGTGCCAGCAGTGAAACCCGGGGGGCCGGAGATACGCAGTATTTT.